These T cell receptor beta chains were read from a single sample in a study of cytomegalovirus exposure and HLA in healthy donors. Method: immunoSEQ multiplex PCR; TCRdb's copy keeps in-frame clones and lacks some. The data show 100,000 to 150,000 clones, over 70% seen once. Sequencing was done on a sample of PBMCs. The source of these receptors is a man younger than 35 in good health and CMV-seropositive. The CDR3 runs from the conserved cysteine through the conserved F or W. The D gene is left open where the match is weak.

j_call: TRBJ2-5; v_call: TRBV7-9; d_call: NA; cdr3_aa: CASSFGQEEETQYF
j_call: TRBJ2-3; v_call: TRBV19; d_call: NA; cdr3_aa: CASSMSGESTDTQYF
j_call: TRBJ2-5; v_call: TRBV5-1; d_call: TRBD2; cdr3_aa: CASSLGLADQETQYF
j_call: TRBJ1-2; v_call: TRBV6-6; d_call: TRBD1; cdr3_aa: CASSTLRDRVNYGYTF
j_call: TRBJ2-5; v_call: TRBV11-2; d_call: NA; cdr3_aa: CASSLDIGSPEETQYF
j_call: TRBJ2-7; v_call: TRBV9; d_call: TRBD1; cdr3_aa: CASSVETGVPGKQYF
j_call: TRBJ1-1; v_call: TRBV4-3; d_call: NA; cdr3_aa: CASSQGEGSGTEAFF
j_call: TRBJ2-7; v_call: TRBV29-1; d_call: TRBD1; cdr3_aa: CSVAGQGTIYEQYF
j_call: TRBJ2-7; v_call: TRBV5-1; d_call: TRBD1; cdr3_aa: CASSGDSSRDEQYF
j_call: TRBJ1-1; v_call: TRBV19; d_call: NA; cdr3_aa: CASSIAVRAEAFF
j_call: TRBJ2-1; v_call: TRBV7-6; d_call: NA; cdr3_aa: CASSLADGNNEQFF
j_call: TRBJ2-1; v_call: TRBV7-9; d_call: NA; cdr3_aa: CASSLGSRYDEQFF
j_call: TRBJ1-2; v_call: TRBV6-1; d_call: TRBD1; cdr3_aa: CASSRDSNSYGYTF
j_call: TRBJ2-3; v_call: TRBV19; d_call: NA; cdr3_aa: CASSMLATSTDTQYF
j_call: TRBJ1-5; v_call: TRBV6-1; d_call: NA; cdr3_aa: CASNTYSNQPQHF
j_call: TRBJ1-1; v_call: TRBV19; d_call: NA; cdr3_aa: CASTKGDTEAFF
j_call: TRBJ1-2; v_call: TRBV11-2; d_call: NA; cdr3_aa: CASSQIGGRGNGYTF
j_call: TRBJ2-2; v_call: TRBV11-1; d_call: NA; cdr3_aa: CASSNSRGAGGELFF
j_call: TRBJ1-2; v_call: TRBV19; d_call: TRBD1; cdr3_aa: CASRTTGGTYGYTF
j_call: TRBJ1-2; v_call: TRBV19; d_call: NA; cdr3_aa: CASSMSRLYGYTF
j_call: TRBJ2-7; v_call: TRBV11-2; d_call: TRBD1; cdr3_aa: CASSTEAGTAYEQYF
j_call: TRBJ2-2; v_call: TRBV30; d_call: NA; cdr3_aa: CAWSIGTGELFF
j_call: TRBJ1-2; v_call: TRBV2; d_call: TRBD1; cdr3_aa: CASIFQIGQGSGYTF
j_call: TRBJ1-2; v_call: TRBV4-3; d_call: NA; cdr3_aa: CASSQDAASGGKYGYTF
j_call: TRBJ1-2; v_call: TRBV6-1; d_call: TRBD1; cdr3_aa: CASSNRGQGGYTF
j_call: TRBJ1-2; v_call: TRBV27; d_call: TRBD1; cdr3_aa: CASSPDRGRVNYGYTF
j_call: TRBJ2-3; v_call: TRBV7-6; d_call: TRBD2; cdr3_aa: CASSLGRSGMTNTQYF
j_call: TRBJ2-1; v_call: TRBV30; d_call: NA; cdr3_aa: CAWSVRGLAAYNEQFF
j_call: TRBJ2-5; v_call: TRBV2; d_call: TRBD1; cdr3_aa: CASSEGDSQETQYF
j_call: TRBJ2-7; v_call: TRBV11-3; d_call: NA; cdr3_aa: CASSSKFPQGEQYF
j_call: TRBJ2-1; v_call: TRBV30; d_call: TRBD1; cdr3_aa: CAWSTPRTGYNEQFF
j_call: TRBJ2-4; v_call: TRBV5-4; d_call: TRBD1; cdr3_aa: CASSLARGQGLAKNIQYF
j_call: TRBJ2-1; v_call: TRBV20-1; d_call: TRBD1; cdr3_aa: CSATGGMEQFF
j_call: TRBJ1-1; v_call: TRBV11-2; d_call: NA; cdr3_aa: CVSSLGRGGTEAFF
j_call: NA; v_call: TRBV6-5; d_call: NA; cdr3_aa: CASSYGQVGEQYF
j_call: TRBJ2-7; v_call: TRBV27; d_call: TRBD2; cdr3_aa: CASSSGLEQYF
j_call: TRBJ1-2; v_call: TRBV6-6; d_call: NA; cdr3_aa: CASSYSPGRSLVLTF
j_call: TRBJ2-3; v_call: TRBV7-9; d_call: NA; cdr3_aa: CASSYRTGSMDTQYF
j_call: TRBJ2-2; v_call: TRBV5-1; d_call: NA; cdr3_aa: CASRALPNTGELFF
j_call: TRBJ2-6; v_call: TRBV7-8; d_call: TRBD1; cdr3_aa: CASSLIRTGGTSGANVLTF
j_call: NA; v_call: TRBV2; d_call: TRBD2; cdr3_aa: CASTASGSYEQYF
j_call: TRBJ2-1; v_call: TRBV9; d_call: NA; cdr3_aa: CASSYSNNEQFF